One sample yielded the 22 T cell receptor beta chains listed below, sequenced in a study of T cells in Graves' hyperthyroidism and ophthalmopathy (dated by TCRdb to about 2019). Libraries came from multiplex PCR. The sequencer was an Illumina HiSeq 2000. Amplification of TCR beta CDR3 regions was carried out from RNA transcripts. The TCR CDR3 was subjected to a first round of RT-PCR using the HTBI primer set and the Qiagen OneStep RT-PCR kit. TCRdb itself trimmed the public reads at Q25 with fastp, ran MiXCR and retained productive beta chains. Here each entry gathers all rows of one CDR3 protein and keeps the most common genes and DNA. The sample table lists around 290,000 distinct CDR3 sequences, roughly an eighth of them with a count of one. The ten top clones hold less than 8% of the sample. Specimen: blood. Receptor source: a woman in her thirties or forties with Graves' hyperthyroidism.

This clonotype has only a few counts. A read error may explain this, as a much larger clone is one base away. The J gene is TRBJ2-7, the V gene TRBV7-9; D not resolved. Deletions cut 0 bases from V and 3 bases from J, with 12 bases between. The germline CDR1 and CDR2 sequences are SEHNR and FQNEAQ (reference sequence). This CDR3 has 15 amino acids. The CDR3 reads CASSLAGLPLYEQYF. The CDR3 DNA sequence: TGTGCCAGCAGCTTAGCGGGCCTGCCCCTCTACGAGCAGTACTTC.

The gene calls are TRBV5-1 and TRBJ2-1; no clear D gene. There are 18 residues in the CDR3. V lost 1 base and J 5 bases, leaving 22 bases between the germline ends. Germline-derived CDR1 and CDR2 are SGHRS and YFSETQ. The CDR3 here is CASSLRVLPAVGHNEQFF. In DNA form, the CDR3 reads TGCGCCAGCAGCTTGAGGGTCCTCCCAGCCGTTGGACACAATGAGCAGTTCTTC. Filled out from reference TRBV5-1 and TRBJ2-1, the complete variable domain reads KAGVTQTPRYLIKTRGQQVTLSCSPISGHRSVSWYQQTPGQGLQFLFEYFSETQRNKGNFPGRFSGRQFSNSRSEMNVSTLELGDSALYLCASSLRVLPAVGHNEQFFGPGTRLTVL.

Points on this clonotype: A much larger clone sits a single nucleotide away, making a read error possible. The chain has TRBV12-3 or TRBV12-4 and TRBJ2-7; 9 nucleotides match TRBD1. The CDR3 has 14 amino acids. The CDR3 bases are TGTGCCGGCAGTTTTGGGACAGGGAACTACGAGCAGTACTTC. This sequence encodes CAGSFGTGNYEQYF.

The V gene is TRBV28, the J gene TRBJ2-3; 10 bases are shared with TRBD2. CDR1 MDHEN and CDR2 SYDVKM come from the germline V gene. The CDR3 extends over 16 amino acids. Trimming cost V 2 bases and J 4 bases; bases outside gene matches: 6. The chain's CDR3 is CASSLRSGRGSDTQYF. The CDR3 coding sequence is TGTGCCAGCAGTTTACGGAGCGGGAGGGGTTCAGATACGCAGTATTTT.

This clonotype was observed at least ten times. The CDR3 spells CSVAYLGAPPEAFF. The DNA of the CDR3 is TGCAGCGTTGCCTATCTCGGGGCACCTCCTGAAGCTTTCTTT. This rearrangement joins TRBV29-1 to TRBJ1-1; D perhaps matches TRBD1 (5 bases). Trimming removed 4 bases at V and 6 bases at J, with 18 bases between. The CDR3 sequence is 14 residues long. Germline V CDR1 and CDR2: SQVTM, ANQGSEA. Combining the CDR3 with reference TRBV29-1 and TRBJ1-1 gives the whole variable domain SAVISQKPSRDICQRGTSLTIQCQVDSQVTMMFWYRQQPGQSLTLIATANQGSEATYESGFVIDKFPISRPNLTFSTLTVSNMSPEDSSIYLCSVAYLGAPPEAFFGQGTRLTVV.

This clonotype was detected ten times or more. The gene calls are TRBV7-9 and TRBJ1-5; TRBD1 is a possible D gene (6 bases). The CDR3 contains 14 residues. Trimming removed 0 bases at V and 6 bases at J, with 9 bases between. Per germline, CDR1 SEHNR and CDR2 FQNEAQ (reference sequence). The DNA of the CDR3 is TGTGCCAGCAGCTTAGCAGGGGGGGGTCAGCCCCAGCATTTT. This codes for CASSLAGGGQPQHF.

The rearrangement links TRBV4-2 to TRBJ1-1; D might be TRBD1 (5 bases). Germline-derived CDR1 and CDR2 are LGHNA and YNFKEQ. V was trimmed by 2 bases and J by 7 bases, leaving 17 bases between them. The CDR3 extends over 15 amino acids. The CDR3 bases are TGTGCCAGCAGCCAATCCGGGACTCCCAAGGATGAAGCTTTCTTT. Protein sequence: CASSQSGTPKDEAFF.

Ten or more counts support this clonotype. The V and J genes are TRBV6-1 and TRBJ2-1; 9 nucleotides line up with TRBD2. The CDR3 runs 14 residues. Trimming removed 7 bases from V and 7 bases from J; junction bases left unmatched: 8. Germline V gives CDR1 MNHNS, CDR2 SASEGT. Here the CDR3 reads CASNRAGGENEQFF. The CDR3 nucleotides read TGTGCCAGCAATAGGGCGGGAGGGGAGAATGAGCAGTTCTTC.

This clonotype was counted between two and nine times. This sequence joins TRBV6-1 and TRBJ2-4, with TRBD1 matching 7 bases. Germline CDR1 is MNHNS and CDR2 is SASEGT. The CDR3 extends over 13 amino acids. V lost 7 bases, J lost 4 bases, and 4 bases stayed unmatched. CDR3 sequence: CASMGQTKNIQYF. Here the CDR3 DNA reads TGTGCCAGCATGGGACAGACAAAAAACATTCAGTACTTC.

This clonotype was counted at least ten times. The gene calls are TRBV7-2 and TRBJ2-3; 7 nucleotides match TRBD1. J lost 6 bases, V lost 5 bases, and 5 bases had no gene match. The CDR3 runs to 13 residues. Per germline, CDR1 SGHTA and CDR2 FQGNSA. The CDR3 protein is CASSPQGSDTQYF. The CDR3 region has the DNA TGTGCCAGCAGCCCACAGGGGTCTGATACGCAGTATTTT.

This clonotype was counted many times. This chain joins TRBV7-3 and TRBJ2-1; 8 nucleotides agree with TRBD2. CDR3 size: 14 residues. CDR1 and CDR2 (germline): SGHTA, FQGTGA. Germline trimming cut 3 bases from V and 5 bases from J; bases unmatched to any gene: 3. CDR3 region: CASSLAGGHNEQFF. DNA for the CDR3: TGTGCCAGCAGCTTGGCGGGAGGTCACAATGAGCAGTTCTTC.

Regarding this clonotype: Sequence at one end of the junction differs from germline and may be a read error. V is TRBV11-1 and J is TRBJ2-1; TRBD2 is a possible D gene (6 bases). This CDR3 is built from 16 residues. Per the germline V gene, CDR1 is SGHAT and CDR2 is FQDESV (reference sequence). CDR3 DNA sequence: TGTGCCAGCAGCTTAGGGGGACTGACGTGCTACGATGAGCAGTTCTTC. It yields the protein CASSLGGLTCYDEQFF.

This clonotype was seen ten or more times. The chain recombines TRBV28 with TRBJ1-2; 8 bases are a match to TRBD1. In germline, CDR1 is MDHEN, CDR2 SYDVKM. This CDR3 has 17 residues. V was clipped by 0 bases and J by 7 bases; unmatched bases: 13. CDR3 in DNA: TGTGCCAGCAGTTTATGGGGAGGACAGGGCGGTAATAGTGGCTACACCTTC. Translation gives CASSLWGGQGGNSGYTF.

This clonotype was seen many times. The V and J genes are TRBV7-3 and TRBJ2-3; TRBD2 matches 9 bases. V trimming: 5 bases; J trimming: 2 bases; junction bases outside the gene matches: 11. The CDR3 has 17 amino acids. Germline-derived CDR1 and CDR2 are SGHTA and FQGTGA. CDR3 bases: TGTGCCAGCAGCCCCGGAGGGCGGGAGGGACCCACAGATACGCAGTATTTT. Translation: CASSPGGREGPTDTQYF.

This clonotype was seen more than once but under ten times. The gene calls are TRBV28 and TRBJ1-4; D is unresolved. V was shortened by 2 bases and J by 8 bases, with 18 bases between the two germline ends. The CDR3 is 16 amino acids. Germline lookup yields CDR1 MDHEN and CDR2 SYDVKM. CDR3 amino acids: CASSLVSWAKGEKLFF. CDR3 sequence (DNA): TGTGCCAGCAGTTTAGTTAGTTGGGCGAAAGGGGAAAAACTGTTTTTT.

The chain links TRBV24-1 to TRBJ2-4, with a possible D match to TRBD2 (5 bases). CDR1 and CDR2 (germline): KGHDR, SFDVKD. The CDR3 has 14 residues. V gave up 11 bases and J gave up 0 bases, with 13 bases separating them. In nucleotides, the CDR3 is TGTGCCATAAACCGGGGTCTAGCCAAAAACATTCAGTACTTC. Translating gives CAINRGLAKNIQYF.

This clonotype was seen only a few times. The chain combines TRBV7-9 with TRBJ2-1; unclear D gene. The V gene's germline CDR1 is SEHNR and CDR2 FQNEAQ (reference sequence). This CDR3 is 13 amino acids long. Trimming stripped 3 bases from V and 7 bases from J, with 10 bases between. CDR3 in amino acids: CASSFVPENEQFF. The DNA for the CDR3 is TGTGCCAGCAGCTTCGTCCCCGAGAATGAGCAGTTCTTC.

CDR3 sequence reads: CASSQVGRSNSGANVLTF. The CDR3 DNA reads as TGTGCCAGCAGCCAAGTGGGCAGGTCCAACTCTGGGGCCAACGTCCTGACTTTC. The chain employs TRBV4-2 and TRBJ2-6; D not certain. CDR3 size: 18 residues. V was trimmed by 1 base and J by 0 bases, leaving 13 bases between them. Per germline, CDR1 LGHNA and CDR2 YNFKEQ.

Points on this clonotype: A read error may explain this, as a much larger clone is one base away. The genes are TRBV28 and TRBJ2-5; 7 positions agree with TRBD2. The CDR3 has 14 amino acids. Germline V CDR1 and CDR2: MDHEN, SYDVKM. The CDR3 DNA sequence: TGTGCCAACAGTTTGGGCGGGGGTGGGGAGACCCAGTACTTC. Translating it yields CANSLGGGGETQYF.

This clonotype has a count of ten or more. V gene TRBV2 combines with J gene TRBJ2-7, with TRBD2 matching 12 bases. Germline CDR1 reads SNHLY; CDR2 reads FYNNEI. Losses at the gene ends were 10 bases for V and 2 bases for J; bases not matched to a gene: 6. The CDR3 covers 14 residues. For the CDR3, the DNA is TGTGCCACCACACTAGCGGGAGGCCCCTACGAGCAGTACTTC. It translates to CATTLAGGPYEQYF.

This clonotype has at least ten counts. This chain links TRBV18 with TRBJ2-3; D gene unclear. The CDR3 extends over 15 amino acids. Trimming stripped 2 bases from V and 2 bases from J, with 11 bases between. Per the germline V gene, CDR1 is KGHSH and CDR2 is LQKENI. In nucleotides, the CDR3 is TGTGCCAGCTCACCAGTACGTCACTCCACAGATACGCAGTATTTT. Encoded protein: CASSPVRHSTDTQYF.

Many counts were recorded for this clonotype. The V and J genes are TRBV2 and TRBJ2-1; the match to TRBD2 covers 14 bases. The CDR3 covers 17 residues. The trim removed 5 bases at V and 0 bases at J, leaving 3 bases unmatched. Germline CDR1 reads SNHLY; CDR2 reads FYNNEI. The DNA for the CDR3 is TGTGCCAGCAGTCCCGGACTAGCGGGGGGCTCCTACAATGAGCAGTTCTTC. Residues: CASSPGLAGGSYNEQFF.